Listed below are T cell receptor beta chains from one sample, sequenced in a study of blood T cells in healthy people across ages. TCRdb re-analysed the 5' RACE reads in MiXCR, keeping a single row per CDR3 protein. The sample lists some 640,000 distinct CDR3 sequences; approximately 30% were seen once. The sample taken for sequencing was blood. The receptors come from a woman aged 80 or over in good health. Each CDR3 is given with its conserved first and last residue.

v_call	j_call	cdr3_aa
TRBV20-1	TRBJ2-5	CSARGSGGVFGETQYF
TRBV7-8	TRBJ2-3	CASSPSGRDTQYF
TRBV4-2	TRBJ2-7	CASSPSKGYEQYF
TRBV6-2/TRBV6-3	TRBJ1-6	CASSYARGQGGNSPPHF
TRBV7-9	TRBJ2-5	CASSDRVGETQYF
TRBV5-4	TRBJ2-1	CASSSLSGTTYNEQFF
TRBV6-5	TRBJ2-7	CASSYSGTSGGQLYEQYF
TRBV7-9	TRBJ2-7	CATTPLGQLNYEQYF
TRBV15	TRBJ2-7	CATSRDNHEQYF
TRBV11-2	TRBJ1-4	CVSSSHRGLGEKLFF
TRBV10-3	TRBJ2-2	CAIRLGQANTGELFF
TRBV7-7	.	CASSQTGSSYNEQYF
TRBV3-1	TRBJ2-5	CASSQYMKREGQETQYF
TRBV3-1	TRBJ2-7	CASSRGTVVYEQYF
TRBV4-2	TRBJ1-4	CASSQDRGMDEKLFF
TRBV5-1	TRBJ2-4	CASSPERGENIQYF
TRBV29-1	TRBJ2-5	CSADSGQLQETQYF
TRBV5-1	TRBJ1-4	CASSPDSYNEKLFF
TRBV5-1	TRBJ2-5	CASSLGKETQYF
TRBV10-3	TRBJ2-7	CATEDSRNHEQYF
TRBV7-6	TRBJ2-1	CASSLDGQGGMDEQFF
TRBV7-9	TRBJ2-7	CASSLAGGALHEQYF